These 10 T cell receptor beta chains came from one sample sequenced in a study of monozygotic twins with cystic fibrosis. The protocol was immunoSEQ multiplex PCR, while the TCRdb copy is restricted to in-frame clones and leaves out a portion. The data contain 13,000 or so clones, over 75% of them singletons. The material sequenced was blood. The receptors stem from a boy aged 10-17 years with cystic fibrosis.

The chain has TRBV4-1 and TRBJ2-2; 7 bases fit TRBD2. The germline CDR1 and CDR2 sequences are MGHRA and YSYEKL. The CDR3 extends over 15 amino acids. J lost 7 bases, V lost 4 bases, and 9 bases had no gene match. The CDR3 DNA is TGCGCCAGCAGCCGCTCCGTGGCGGGGGTCGGGGAGCTGTTTTTT. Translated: CASSRSVAGVGELFF.

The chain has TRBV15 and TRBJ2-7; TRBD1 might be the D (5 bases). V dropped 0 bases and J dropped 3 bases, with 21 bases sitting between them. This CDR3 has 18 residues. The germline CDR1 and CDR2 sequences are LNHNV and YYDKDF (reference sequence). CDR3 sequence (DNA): TGTGCCACCAGCAGAGAGAGCCCTCTTGCCGCAGGGAACTACGAGCAGTACTTC. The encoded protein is CATSRESPLAAGNYEQYF.

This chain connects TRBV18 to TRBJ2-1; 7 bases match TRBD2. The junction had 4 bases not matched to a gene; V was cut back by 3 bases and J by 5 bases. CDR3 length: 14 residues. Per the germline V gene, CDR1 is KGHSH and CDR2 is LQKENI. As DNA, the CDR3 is TGTGCCAGCTCACCGCGGGACTACAACAATGAGCAGTTCTTC. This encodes CASSPRDYNNEQFF.

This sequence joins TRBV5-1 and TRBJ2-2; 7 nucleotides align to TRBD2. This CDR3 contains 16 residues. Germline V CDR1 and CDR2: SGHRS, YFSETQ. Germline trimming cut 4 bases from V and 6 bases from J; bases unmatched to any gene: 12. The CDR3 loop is CASSLPAGGRAGELFF. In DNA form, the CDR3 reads TGCGCCAGCAGCCTCCCAGCAGGAGGGAGGGCCGGGGAGCTGTTTTTT. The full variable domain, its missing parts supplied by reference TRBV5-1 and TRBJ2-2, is KAGVTQTPRYLIKTRGQQVTLSCSPISGHRSVSWYQQTPGQGLQFLFEYFSETQRNKGNFPGRFSGRQFSNSRSEMNVSTLELGDSALYLCASSLPAGGRAGELFFGEGSRLTVL.

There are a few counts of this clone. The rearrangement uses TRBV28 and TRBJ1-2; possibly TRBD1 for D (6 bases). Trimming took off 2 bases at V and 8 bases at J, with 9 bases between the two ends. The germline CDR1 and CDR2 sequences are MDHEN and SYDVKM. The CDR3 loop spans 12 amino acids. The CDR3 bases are TGTGCCAGCAGTTTAAGGGGGACCGGCTACACCTTC. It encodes CASSLRGTGYTF.

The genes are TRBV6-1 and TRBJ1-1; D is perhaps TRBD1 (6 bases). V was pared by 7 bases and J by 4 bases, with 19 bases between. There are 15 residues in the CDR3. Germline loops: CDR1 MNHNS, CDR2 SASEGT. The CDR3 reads CASTRPRGQGTEAFF. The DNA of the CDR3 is TGTGCCAGCACGAGACCTCGGGGACAAGGCACTGAAGCTTTCTTT.

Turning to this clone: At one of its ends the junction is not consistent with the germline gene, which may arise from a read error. CDR3 coding DNA: TGTGCCAGCAGCCCCCAGACTAGCGGGGTGAGGTCTTTT. Protein: CASSPQTSGVRSF. The J gene is TRBJ2-3, the V gene TRBV7-2; 11 nucleotides agree with TRBD2. From germline, CDR1 is SGHTA and CDR2 FQGNSA. The CDR3 has 13 amino acids.

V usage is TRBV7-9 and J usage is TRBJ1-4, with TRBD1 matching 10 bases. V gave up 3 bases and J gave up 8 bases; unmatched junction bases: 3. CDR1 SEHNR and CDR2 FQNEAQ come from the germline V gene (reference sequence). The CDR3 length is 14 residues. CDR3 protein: CASSLGQGWEKLFF. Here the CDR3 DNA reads TGTGCCAGCAGCTTGGGACAGGGGTGGGAAAAACTGTTTTTT.

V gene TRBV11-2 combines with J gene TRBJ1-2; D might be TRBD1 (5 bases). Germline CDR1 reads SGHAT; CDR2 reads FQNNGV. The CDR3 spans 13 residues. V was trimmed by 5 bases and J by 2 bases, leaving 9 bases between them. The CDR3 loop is CASSPGQNYGYTF. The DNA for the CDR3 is TGTGCCAGCAGCCCCGGACAAAACTATGGCTACACCTTC.

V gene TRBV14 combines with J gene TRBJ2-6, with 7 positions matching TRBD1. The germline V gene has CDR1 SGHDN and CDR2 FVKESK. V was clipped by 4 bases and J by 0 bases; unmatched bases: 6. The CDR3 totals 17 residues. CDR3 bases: TGTGCCAGCAGCCCAAGGGACAGCGGCTCTGGGGCCAACGTCCTGACTTTC. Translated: CASSPRDSGSGANVLTF.